These T cell receptor beta chains were read from a single sample in a study of OX40 agonist ivuxolimab in advanced cancers. Clones were read by immunoSEQ multiplex PCR, and TCRdb kept only the in-frame ones, dropping some. The sample has just under 75,000 clones; around nine tenths are singletons. The sequences come from CD4+ or CD8+ T cells sorted from blood, collected in a trial of the OX40 agonist ivuxolimab. The receptor source for this set is an adult with an advanced solid tumor such as melanoma, head and neck, liver or kidney cancer. Each CDR3 is given with its conserved first and last residue. A D gene is named only where the DNA matches it firmly. Some rows have no size entry. The others give once, few or many, or a class for an expanded clone.

CDR3 | DNA | V | D | size | J
CASSPGYSPFTDTQYF | TGTGCCAGCAGCCCCGGGTATAGCCCTTTCACAGATACGCAGTATTTT | TRBV9 | . | . | TRBJ2-3
CASSLNRGNNQPQHF | TGTGCCAGCAGTTTAAACAGGGGAAATAATCAGCCCCAGCATTTT | TRBV27 | TRBD1 | . | TRBJ1-5
CSVEKGWAKRKRTQYF | TGCAGCGTTGAGAAAGGCTGGGCCAAGAGGAAGAGAACCCAGTACTTC | TRBV29-1 | . | . | TRBJ2-5
CASSSDGINTEAFF | TGCGCCAGCAGTTCCGACGGGATTAACACTGAAGCTTTCTTT | TRBV5-1 | . | . | TRBJ1-1
CASSPLGGSNQPQHF | TGTGCCAGCTCACCCCTCGGAGGGAGCAATCAGCCCCAGCATTTT | TRBV18 | . | . | TRBJ1-5
CASSSERDTGELFF | TGTGCCAGCAGCTCGGAAAGGGACACCGGGGAGCTGTTTTTT | TRBV7-9 | . | . | TRBJ2-2
CASSAARNEQFF | TGTGCCAGCAGCGCAGCTAGAAACGAGCAGTTCTTC | TRBV7-3 | . | . | TRBJ2-1
CASSLGESLGEAFF | TGCGCCAGCAGCTTGGGGGAAAGCCTGGGTGAAGCTTTCTTT | TRBV5-1 | . | once | TRBJ1-1
CASSFAREHTTGELFF | TGTGCCAGCAGCTTTGCGCGGGAGCACACCACCGGGGAGCTGTTTTTT | TRBV7-9 | TRBD2 | few | TRBJ2-2
CASSPRGTSDNEQFF | TGTGCCAGCAGCCCCAGAGGGACTAGCGACAATGAGCAGTTCTTC | TRBV7-9 | TRBD2 | . | TRBJ2-1
CSVVAGVAYNEQFF | TGCAGCGTTGTGGCGGGAGTGGCCTACAATGAGCAGTTCTTC | TRBV29-1 | TRBD2 | once | TRBJ2-1
CASSLATGGRNDEQFF | TGTGCCAGCAGCTTAGCTACGGGAGGGAGGAACGATGAGCAGTTCTTC | TRBV11-2 | TRBD2 | . | TRBJ2-1
CASSVGQGALNTQYF | TGTGCCAGCAGCGTTGGACAGGGGGCGTTGAATACGCAGTATTTT | TRBV9 | TRBD1 | . | TRBJ2-3
CASRSRGRELFF | TGCGCCAGCAGAAGCCGGGGGCGGGAGCTGTTTTTT | TRBV10-2 | . | . | TRBJ2-2
CASSLTSLGSSYNEQFF | TGCGCCAGCAGCTTAACGTCACTAGGAAGCTCCTACAATGAGCAGTTCTTC | TRBV5-1 | . | few | TRBJ2-1
CSVATGNQPQHF | TGCAGCGTTGCGACAGGCAATCAGCCCCAGCATTTT | TRBV29-1 | . | . | TRBJ1-5
CASSLTGGIETQYF | TGCGCCAGCAGCCTAACAGGGGGCATCGAGACCCAGTACTTC | TRBV5-1 | TRBD1 | few | TRBJ2-5
CASSPGLFTELFF | TGTGCCAGCAGCCCGGGCCTATTTACGGAACTGTTTTTT | TRBV6-6 | . | . | TRBJ1-4
CASSDTRTANEQFF | TGTGCCAGCAGCGACACCCGGACGGCTAATGAGCAGTTCTTC | TRBV28 | . | . | TRBJ2-1
CASSTRAGTYEQYF | TGTGCCAGCAGTACCCGTGCAGGGACCTACGAGCAGTACTTC | TRBV28 | . | . | TRBJ2-7
CASSRTSPYGYTF | TGTGCCAGCAGTCGAACCAGCCCGTATGGCTACACCTTC | TRBV28 | . | . | TRBJ1-2
CASSLDRGSTEAFF | TGTGCCAGCAGCTTGGACAGGGGGAGTACTGAAGCTTTCTTT | TRBV7-2 | TRBD1 | . | TRBJ1-1
CASAPPGTSGTDTQYF | TGCGCCAGCGCTCCGCCGGGGACTAGTGGCACAGATACGCAGTATTTT | TRBV5-1 | TRBD2 | once | TRBJ2-3
CASSKTQVYNQPQHF | TGTGCCAGCAGCAAAACTCAAGTGTACAATCAGCCCCAGCATTTT | TRBV4-2 | . | . | TRBJ1-5
CASSDWGQGNTEAFF | TGTGCCAGCAGTGATTGGGGACAGGGGAACACTGAAGCTTTCTTT | TRBV2 | TRBD1 | . | TRBJ1-1